Listed below are T cell receptor beta chains from one sample, sequenced in a study of T cell responses to AZD1222 COVID-19 vaccine. Sequenced by immunoSEQ multiplex PCR; TCRdb stores in-frame clones only, minus some. The sample lists approximately 79,000 clones, around 85% seen once, with about 8% in the top ten. Sequenced here: peripheral blood, sampled on day 0 of AZD1222 vaccination. The receptor set was obtained from an adult in good health. CDR3s include the opening cysteine and the closing phenylalanine or tryptophan.

V	J	CDR3
TRBV28	TRBJ2-2	CASRSPGPHLGELFF
TRBV29-1	TRBJ2-1	CSVEGQGHNEQFF
TRBV28	TRBJ2-1	CASGLAGTYNEQFF
TRBV10-1	TRBJ2-2	CASNAGTSETGELFF
TRBV5-1	TRBJ1-6	CASSLDYRVESPLHF
TRBV28	TRBJ1-4	CASSQTGGREKLFF
TRBV7-9	TRBJ1-4	CASSQDRNNEKLFF
TRBV28	TRBJ1-1	CASSFPAGTGDTEAFF
TRBV19	TRBJ1-5	CASSIGTGGNQPQHF
TRBV2	TRBJ1-2	CASSTGSNYGYTF
TRBV19	TRBJ2-6	CASSSLGGTGANVLTF
TRBV29-1	TRBJ1-5	CSTGTGGGQPQHF
TRBV28	TRBJ2-7	CASSSLAPGGSEQYF
TRBV4-1	TRBJ1-3	CASSPVDTAGNTIYF
TRBV27	TRBJ2-2	CASSFAGVRGELFF
TRBV6-6	TRBJ1-6	CASSRPGTGNSPLHF
TRBV2	TRBJ2-7	CATSDRGLREQYF
TRBV7-6	TRBJ2-1	CASSLAAVSYNEQFF
TRBV28	TRBJ2-2	CASSIIQGAGELFF
TRBV19	TRBJ1-5	CASSWARGDQPQHF
TRBV29-1	TRBJ2-1	CSVATGSYNEQFF
TRBV19	TRBJ2-1	CASSIAGTYNEQFF
TRBV9	TRBJ2-2	CASSPRDTEPGELFF
TRBV4-3	TRBJ2-1	CASSQVAGGREQFF
TRBV7-2	TRBJ2-2	CASSLLGRANTGELFF
TRBV2	TRBJ2-2	CASRTTGGRTGELFF
TRBV28	TRBJ1-1	CASSFVGDYTEAFF
TRBV27	TRBJ2-7	CASSFIPAIALYEQYF
TRBV18	TRBJ1-1	CASSPSRTGGRNTEAFF
TRBV15	TRBJ2-7	CATRNPLEIGYEQYF
TRBV2	TRBJ2-1	CASRGIKGDSHNEQFF
TRBV19	TRBJ2-5	CASSIPPFGGGGQTQYF
TRBV15	TRBJ2-5	CATSRDPASEETQYF
TRBV25-1	TRBJ2-7	CASGTGGGQVNYEQYF
TRBV7-9	TRBJ2-3	CASSSRDTQYF
TRBV7-8	TRBJ1-1	CASSFNRGSDTEAFF
TRBV5-1	TRBJ1-5	CASSLGTYSNQPQHF
TRBV11-3	TRBJ2-7	CASSPGQDYEQYF
TRBV10-2	TRBJ2-3	CASSGARDGPDTQYF
TRBV6-6	TRBJ2-7	CASSHGARGLFEQYF
TRBV11-2	TRBJ2-7	CASSLEVGQAYEQYF
TRBV11-1	TRBJ2-7	CASSFVAYEQYF
TRBV7-9	TRBJ1-5	CASSPYGNQPQHF
TRBV5-1	TRBJ2-7	CASSLAATGVVYEQYF
TRBV5-1	TRBJ2-1	CASSPLGTRRANEQFF
TRBV15	TRBJ2-3	CATSRDIFLESSTDTQYF
TRBV29-1	TRBJ2-3	CSAASGYVTDTQYF
TRBV7-9	TRBJ2-1	CASSLVRELAYNEQFF
TRBV15	TRBJ1-1	CATSRDSEGYMFNTEAFF
TRBV7-2	TRBJ1-6	CASSLILTGKNSPLHF
TRBV2	TRBJ1-5	CASSDKGAHNQPQHF
TRBV5-1	TRBJ2-7	CVSSSALAGGPYEQYF
TRBV30	TRBJ1-2	CAWREGQVDGYTF
TRBV5-6	TRBJ1-2	CASSLFGTGAGYTF
TRBV12-3/TRBV12-4	TRBJ2-5	CASRLAGVAAQYF